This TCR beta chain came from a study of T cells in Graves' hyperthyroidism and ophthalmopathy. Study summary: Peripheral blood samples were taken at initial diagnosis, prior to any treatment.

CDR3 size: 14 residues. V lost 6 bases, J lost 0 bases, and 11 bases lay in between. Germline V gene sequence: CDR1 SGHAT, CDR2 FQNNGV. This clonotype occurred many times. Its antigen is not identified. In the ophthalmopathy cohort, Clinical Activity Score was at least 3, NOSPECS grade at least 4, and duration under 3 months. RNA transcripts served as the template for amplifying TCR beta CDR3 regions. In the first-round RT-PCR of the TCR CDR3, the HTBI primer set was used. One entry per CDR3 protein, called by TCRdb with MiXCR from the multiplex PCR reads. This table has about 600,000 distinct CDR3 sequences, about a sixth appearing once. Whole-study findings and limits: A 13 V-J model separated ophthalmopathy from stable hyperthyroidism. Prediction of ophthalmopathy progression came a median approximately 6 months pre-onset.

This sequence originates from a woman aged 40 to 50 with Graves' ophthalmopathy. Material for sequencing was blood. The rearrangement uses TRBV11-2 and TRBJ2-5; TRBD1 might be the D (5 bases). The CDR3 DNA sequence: TGTGCCAGCAGGGATCGACAGTACCAAGAGACCCAGTACTTC. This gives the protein CASRDRQYQETQYF.